The present T cell receptor (beta chain) was sequenced within a study of blood T cell repertoires in COVID-19. Study overall: The study drew acute and convalescent COVID-19 samples from the United States, Italy and Spain. From T cells, B-cell-depleted T cells, or PBMCs came the material, which was cDNA or gDNA.

Per the original data handling: Amplification from reference gene primers served as the basis for estimated nucleated cell counts. TCRdb's table, derived via immunoSEQ multiplex PCR, lists solely in-frame clones and lacks some. V and J calls plus clone size are reproduced from that table; the DNA served to infer D and trimming. The sample contains about 220,000 clones, around 85% of which appear only once. Trimming at V came to 3 bases and at J to 8 bases, leaving 8 bases not matched to a gene. The CDR3 is 14 amino acids. Looked up from germline, CDR1 is MNHNS and CDR2 is SASEGT. The source material was peripheral blood. The J gene is TRBJ1-1, the V gene TRBV6-1; 8 bases agree with TRBD1. The origin of this receptor is a woman aged 25 to 45 who had recovered from COVID-19. CDR3 DNA sequence: TGTGCCAGCAGTGAGACAGGGGCTGCGCAGGAAGCTTTCTTT. It is translated as CASSETGAAQEAFF.